This TCR beta chain was recovered during a study of blood T cell repertoires in COVID-19. Across the whole study: Samples of COVID-19 (acute and convalescent) were obtained from the United States, Italy and Spain. The cDNA or gDNA used as material had been derived from T cells, B-cell-depleted T cells, or PBMCs.

Original data processing: Estimation of nucleated cell counts was performed using reference gene primer amplification. Assay used: immunoSEQ multiplex PCR; TCRdb lists only in-frame clones, some missing. The DNA gave D and trimming, while V, J and clone size come from that table. The table has 340,000 or so clones, around 83% seen once. The CDR3 is made up of 15 amino acids. Germline loops: CDR1 LNHDA, CDR2 SQIVND (reference sequence). Germline trimming cut 3 bases from V and 7 bases from J; bases unmatched to any gene: 6. This TCR derives from a young man with active or convalescent COVID-19. Sequencing input: peripheral blood. The chain employs TRBV19 and TRBJ1-5; 10 bases align to TRBD1. This CDR3 reads CASSIGTGDYQPQHF. CDR3 coding DNA: TGTGCCAGTAGTATCGGGACAGGGGATTACCAGCCCCAGCATTTT.